The next 21 T cell receptor beta chains were all read from a single sample in a study of blood T cell repertoires in COVID-19. Clones were sequenced by immunoSEQ multiplex PCR, and TCRdb holds only the in-frame ones, with some missing. The data contain 300,000 to 400,000 clones, around 89% of them seen just once; the ten biggest clones take up 0.9% to 1.1%. The sequencing sample was made of PBMCs or T cells enriched from blood (not recorded which). The origin of the receptors is a man aged 18 to 29 who had recovered from COVID-19.

The J gene is TRBJ2-6, the V gene TRBV24-1; D may be TRBD1 (6 bases). Trimming shortened V by 3 bases and J by 0 bases, and 17 bases separated the two germline ends. Germline V gene sequence: CDR1 KGHDR, CDR2 SFDVKD. This CDR3 has 19 residues. The CDR3 protein is CATSDLSGTPPSGANVLTF. The CDR3 nucleotides read TGTGCCACCAGTGATCTATCCGGGACACCCCCCTCTGGGGCCAACGTCCTGACTTTC.

The chain recombines TRBV10-3 with TRBJ2-6; maybe TRBD1 (6 bases). This CDR3 has 16 residues. Deletions cut 8 bases from V and 1 base from J, with 15 bases between. The germline V gene encodes CDR1 ENHRY and CDR2 SYGVKD. CDR3 bases: TGTGCCATCGGCTTACAGGGTTTGTCTGGGGCCAACGTCCTGACTTTC. Its protein product is CAIGLQGLSGANVLTF.

The chain joins TRBV19 to TRBJ1-5; 8 bases align to TRBD1. V shed 3 bases, J shed 7 bases, and the junction held 5 bases outside the gene matches. This CDR3 has 14 residues. The germline gives CDR1 LNHDA, CDR2 SQIVND (reference sequence). Written as DNA, the CDR3 is TGTGCCAGTAGTATGCAGGGGGCGAGGCAGCCCCAGCATTTT. Its translation is CASSMQGARQPQHF. Full variable domain (outside the CDR3, taken from reference TRBV19 and TRBJ1-5): DGGITQSPKYLFRKEGQNVTLSCEQNLNHDAMYWYRQDPGQGLRLIYYSQIVNDFQKGDIAEGYSVSREKKESFPLTVTSAQKNPTAFYLCASSMQGARQPQHFGDGTRLSIL.

This clone was seen once. The chain carries TRBV3-1 (or the pseudogene TRBV3-2) and TRBJ2-2; 8 positions match TRBD2. In germline, CDR1 is LGHDT, CDR2 YNNKEL (reference sequence). There are 23 residues in the CDR3. Trimming removed 0 bases from V and 0 bases from J; junction bases left unmatched: 21. CDR3 region: CASSQEYLLVGPGGPANTGELFF. CDR3 nucleotide sequence: TGTGCCAGCAGCCAAGAATACCTTCTGGTTGGGCCGGGAGGGCCGGCGAACACCGGGGAGCTGTTTTTT.

The CDR3 spells CASSPLEISYEQYF. The CDR3 nucleotides are TGTGCCAGCAGTCCCCTAGAAATTTCCTACGAGCAGTACTTC. The V call is TRBV28, the J call TRBJ2-7; D not resolved. The germline CDR1 and CDR2 sequences are MDHEN and SYDVKM. Trimming removed 5 bases at V and 1 base at J, with 12 bases between. The CDR3 runs 14 residues.

The J gene is TRBJ2-3, the V gene TRBV6-5, with a possible D match to TRBD2 (6 bases). CDR1 and CDR2 from the germline V gene are MNHEY and SVGAGI. V shed 2 bases and J shed 6 bases, with 12 bases lying between them. CDR3 length equals 14 residues. CDR3 amino acids: CASSYRWGRDTQYF. The CDR3 DNA reads as TGTGCCAGCAGTTACCGATGGGGGAGGGATACGCAGTATTTT.

V usage is TRBV11-2 and J usage is TRBJ1-1; no definite D call. Germline values: CDR1 SGHAT, CDR2 FQNNGV. V was trimmed by 1 base and J by 1 base, leaving 7 bases between them. CDR3 length: 14 amino acids. CDR3 sequence (DNA): TGTGCCAGCAGCTTAGCTTGGAGGAACACTGAAGCTTTCTTT. Its protein product is CASSLAWRNTEAFF.

The J gene is TRBJ2-1, the V gene TRBV6-5; 8 bases line up with TRBD2. This CDR3 has 15 amino acids. The junction had 11 bases not matched to a gene; V was cut back by 4 bases and J by 9 bases. Per germline, CDR1 MNHEY and CDR2 SVGAGI. CDR3 in amino acids: CASSSSIAGLGEQFF. The CDR3 DNA reads TGTGCCAGCAGTTCCTCTATAGCGGGATTGGGTGAGCAGTTCTTC.

The rearrangement uses TRBV18 and TRBJ1-2; TRBD1 is a possible D gene (6 bases). CDR1 and CDR2 from the germline V gene are KGHSH and LQKENI. CDR3 size: 16 residues. Trimming took off 1 base at V and 2 bases at J, with 14 bases between the two ends. For the CDR3, the DNA is TGTGCCAGCTCACCACTCTCCCAGGGGAAAAACTATGGCTACACCTTC. It yields the protein CASSPLSQGKNYGYTF.

This clone has only one observation. The V and J genes are TRBV5-4 and TRBJ1-1; D perhaps matches TRBD1 (5 bases). With 4 bases removed from V and 5 bases from J, the gap between germline ends came to 18 bases. Per the germline V gene, CDR1 is SGHNT and CDR2 is YYREEE (reference sequence). The CDR3 runs 15 residues. CDR3 bases: TGTGCCAGCAGCCTCTCCAGGGACTCGGGAACTGAAGCTTTCTTT. It specifies CASSLSRDSGTEAFF.

The chain carries TRBV6-6 and TRBJ1-5, with 9 bases lining up with TRBD1. This CDR3 is built from 14 residues. Unmatched junction bases numbered 4, after V lost 5 bases and J lost 5 bases. Germline CDR1 MNHNY, CDR2 SVGAGI (reference sequence). The CDR3 here is CASSPQGADQPQHF. As DNA, the CDR3 is TGTGCCAGCAGTCCACAGGGGGCCGATCAGCCCCAGCATTTT.

The gene calls are TRBV27 and TRBJ2-7, with 10 bases fitting TRBD1. The V gene's germline CDR1 is MNHEY and CDR2 SMNVEV (reference sequence). The CDR3 contains 14 residues. After removal of 7 bases from V and 7 bases from J, the junction contained 10 bases not matched to a gene. CDR3 protein: CASKPGQGYREQYF. The DNA of the CDR3 is TGTGCCAGCAAACCGGGACAGGGGTATAGGGAGCAGTACTTC.

V and J are TRBV3-1 (or the pseudogene TRBV3-2) and TRBJ2-5, with D possibly TRBD2 on 6 matching bases. V gave up 1 base and J gave up 7 bases, with 16 bases separating them. Looked up from germline, CDR1 is LGHDT and CDR2 is YNNKEL (reference sequence). The CDR3 contains 15 residues. CDR3 sequence: CASSQGEVGFGTQYF. CDR3 coding DNA: TGTGCCAGCAGCCAAGGGGAGGTTGGGTTCGGGACCCAGTACTTC.

The rearrangement joins TRBV12-5 to TRBJ2-5; TRBD2 agrees at 8 bases. The length of the CDR3 is 13 residues. In germline, CDR1 is LGHNT, CDR2 FRNRAP. Trimming cost V 6 bases and J 4 bases; bases outside gene matches: 4. DNA of the CDR3: TGTGCTAGTGGCCTCGGGGGGGCAGAGACCCAGTACTTC. It yields the protein CASGLGGAETQYF.

This clone was recorded only once. The chain uses TRBV4-2 and TRBJ2-3, with 10 bases that match TRBD2. V shed 4 bases, J shed 0 bases, and the junction held 7 bases outside the gene matches. Per germline, CDR1 LGHNA and CDR2 YNFKEQ. The CDR3 runs 17 residues. The CDR3 region is CASSRTQTSGSTDTQYF. In DNA, the CDR3 is TGTGCCAGCAGCCGGACGCAGACTAGCGGGAGCACAGATACGCAGTATTTT.

The rearrangement links TRBV2 to TRBJ1-2; D perhaps matches TRBD1 (5 bases). The CDR3 has 15 amino acids. V shed 2 bases and J shed 0 bases, with 10 bases lying between them. Germline assignment: CDR1 SNHLY and CDR2 FYNNEI. DNA for the CDR3: TGTGCCAGCAGTGAAAGGCAGGGTACTAACTATGGCTACACCTTC. Translation gives CASSERQGTNYGYTF.

The chain links TRBV5-1 to TRBJ1-1; D uncertain. CDR1 SGHRS and CDR2 YFSETQ come from the germline V gene. V was cut by 2 bases and J by 3 bases, with 11 bases left in between. The CDR3 is made up of 14 amino acids. The CDR3 DNA follows: TGCGCCAGCAGCTTCCGGGGAATGGACACTGAAGCTTTCTTT. Amino acid sequence: CASSFRGMDTEAFF.

The chain joins TRBV7-2 to TRBJ1-5; 11 bases align to TRBD1. The junction had 6 bases not matched to a gene; V was cut back by 2 bases and J by 6 bases. Germline CDR1 and CDR2: SGHTA and FQGNSA. The CDR3 contains 16 residues. For the CDR3, the DNA is TGTGCCAGCAGCTTACTGGGACAGGGGGGCGGTCAGCCCCAGCATTTT. Translating gives CASSLLGQGGGQPQHF.

The chain couples TRBV6-5 to TRBJ1-5; D is perhaps TRBD1 (6 bases). V lost 5 bases to trimming and J lost 7 bases, with 15 bases between them. This CDR3 comprises 14 residues. CDR1 and CDR2 from the germline V gene are MNHEY and SVGAGI. The chain's CDR3 is CASSPNRVRQPQHF. The DNA of the CDR3 is TGTGCCAGCAGTCCCAACAGGGTAAGGCAGCCCCAGCATTTT.

The chain carries TRBV6-5 and TRBJ2-7; D might be TRBD2 (6 bases). The ends were cut back, 11 bases at V and 3 bases at J, with 14 bases in the middle. The CDR3 has 12 residues. Germline-derived CDR1 and CDR2 are MNHEY and SVGAGI. CDR3: CAGSGLSYEQYF. CDR3 nucleotide sequence: TGTGCCGGATCTGGACTAAGCTACGAGCAGTACTTC.

The chain couples TRBV9 to TRBJ2-5; 7 bases align to TRBD2. Germline CDR1 SGDLS, CDR2 YYNGEE. The CDR3 has 14 residues. The trim removed 6 bases at V and 2 bases at J, leaving 7 bases unmatched. The CDR3 sequence: CASTGGGGQETQYF. The CDR3 nucleotides are TGTGCCAGCACTGGCGGGGGAGGGCAAGAGACCCAGTACTTC.